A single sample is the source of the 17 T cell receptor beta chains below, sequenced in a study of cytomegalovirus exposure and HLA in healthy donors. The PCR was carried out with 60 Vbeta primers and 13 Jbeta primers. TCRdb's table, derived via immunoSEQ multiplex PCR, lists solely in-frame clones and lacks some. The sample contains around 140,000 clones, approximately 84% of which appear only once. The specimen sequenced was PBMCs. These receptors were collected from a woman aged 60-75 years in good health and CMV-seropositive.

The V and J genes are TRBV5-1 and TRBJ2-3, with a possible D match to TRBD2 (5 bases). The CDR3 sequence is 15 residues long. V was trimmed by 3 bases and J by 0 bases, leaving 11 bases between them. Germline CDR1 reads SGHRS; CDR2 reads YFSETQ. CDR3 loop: CASSSLEASTDTQYF. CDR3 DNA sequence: TGCGCCAGCAGCTCACTAGAAGCTAGCACAGATACGCAGTATTTT. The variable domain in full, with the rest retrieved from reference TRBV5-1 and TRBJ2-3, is KAGVTQTPRYLIKTRGQQVTLSCSPISGHRSVSWYQQTPGQGLQFLFEYFSETQRNKGNFPGRFSGRQFSNSRSEMNVSTLELGDSALYLCASSSLEASTDTQYFGPGTRLTVL.

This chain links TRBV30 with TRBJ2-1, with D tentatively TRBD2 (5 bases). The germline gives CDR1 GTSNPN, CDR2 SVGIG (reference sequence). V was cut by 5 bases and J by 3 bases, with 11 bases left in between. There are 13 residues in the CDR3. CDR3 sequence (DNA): TGTGCCTGGTCGATACGGGACTACAATGAGCAGTTCTTC. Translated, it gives CAWSIRDYNEQFF.

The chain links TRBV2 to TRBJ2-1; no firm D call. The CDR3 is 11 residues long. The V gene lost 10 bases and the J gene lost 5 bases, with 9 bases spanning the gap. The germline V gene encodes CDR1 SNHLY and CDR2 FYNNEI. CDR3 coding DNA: TGTGCCACCCTAGATGACAATGAGCAGTTCTTC. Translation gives CATLDDNEQFF.

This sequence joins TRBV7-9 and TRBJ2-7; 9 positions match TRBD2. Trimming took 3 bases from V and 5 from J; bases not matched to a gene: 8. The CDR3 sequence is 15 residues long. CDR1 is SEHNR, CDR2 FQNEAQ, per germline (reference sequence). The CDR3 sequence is CASSLRREGRDEQYF. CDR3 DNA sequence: TGTGCCAGCAGCTTGAGGCGGGAGGGCCGGGACGAGCAGTACTTC.

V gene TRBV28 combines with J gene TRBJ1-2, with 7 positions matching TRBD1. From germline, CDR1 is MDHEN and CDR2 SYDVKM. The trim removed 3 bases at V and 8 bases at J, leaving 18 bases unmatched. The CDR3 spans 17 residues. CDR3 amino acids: CASSFGRPDRSIWGYTF. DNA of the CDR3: TGTGCCAGCAGTTTTGGCAGGCCGGACAGGTCCATTTGGGGCTACACCTTC.

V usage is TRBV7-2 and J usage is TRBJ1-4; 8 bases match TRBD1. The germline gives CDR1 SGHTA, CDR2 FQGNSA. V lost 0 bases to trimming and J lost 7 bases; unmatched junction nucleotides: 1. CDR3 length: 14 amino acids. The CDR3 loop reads CASSLARGPEKLFF. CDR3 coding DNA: TGTGCCAGCAGCTTAGCCAGGGGGCCTGAAAAACTGTTTTTT.

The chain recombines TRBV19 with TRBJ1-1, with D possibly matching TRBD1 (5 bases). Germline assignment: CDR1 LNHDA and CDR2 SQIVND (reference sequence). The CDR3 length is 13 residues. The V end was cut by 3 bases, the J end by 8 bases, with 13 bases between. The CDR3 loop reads CASSIDRRGEAFF. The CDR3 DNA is TGTGCCAGTAGTATCGACCGGAGGGGAGAAGCTTTCTTT.

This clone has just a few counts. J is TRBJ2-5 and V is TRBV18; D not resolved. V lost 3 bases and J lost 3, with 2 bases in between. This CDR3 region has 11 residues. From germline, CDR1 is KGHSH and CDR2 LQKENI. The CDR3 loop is CASSPKETQYF. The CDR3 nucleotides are TGTGCCAGCTCACCCAAAGAGACCCAGTACTTC.

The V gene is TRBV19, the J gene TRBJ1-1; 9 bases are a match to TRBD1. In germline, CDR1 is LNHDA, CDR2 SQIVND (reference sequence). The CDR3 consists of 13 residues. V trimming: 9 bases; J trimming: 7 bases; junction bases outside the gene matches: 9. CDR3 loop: CASRPPGQGEAFF. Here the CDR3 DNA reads TGTGCCAGCCGACCCCCGGGACAGGGTGAAGCTTTCTTT. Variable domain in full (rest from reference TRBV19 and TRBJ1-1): DGGITQSPKYLFRKEGQNVTLSCEQNLNHDAMYWYRQDPGQGLRLIYYSQIVNDFQKGDIAEGYSVSREKKESFPLTVTSAQKNPTAFYLCASRPPGQGEAFFGQGTRLTVV.

CDR3 amino acids: CASSLPRTGELNEQFF. The CDR3 coding sequence is TGTGCCAGCAGCTTACCCCGGACAGGGGAGCTCAATGAGCAGTTCTTC. This sequence joins TRBV7-9 and TRBJ2-1; 9 bases fit TRBD1. J gave up 6 bases and V 2 bases, and 8 bases lay outside the gene matches. The CDR3 runs 16 residues. Germline values: CDR1 SEHNR, CDR2 FQNEAQ (reference sequence).

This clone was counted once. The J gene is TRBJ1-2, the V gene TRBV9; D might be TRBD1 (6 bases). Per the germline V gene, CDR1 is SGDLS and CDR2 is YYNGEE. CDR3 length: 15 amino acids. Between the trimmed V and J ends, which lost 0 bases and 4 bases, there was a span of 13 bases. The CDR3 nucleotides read TGTGCCAGCAGCGTAGGGGGAGGGGGGGGCTATGGCTACACCTTC. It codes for CASSVGGGGGYGYTF. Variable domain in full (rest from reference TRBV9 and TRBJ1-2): DSGVTQTPKHLITATGQRVTLRCSPRSGDLSVYWYQQSLDQGLQFLIQYYNGEERAKGNILERFSAQQFPDLHSELNLSSLELGDSALYFCASSVGGGGGYGYTFGSGTRLTVV.

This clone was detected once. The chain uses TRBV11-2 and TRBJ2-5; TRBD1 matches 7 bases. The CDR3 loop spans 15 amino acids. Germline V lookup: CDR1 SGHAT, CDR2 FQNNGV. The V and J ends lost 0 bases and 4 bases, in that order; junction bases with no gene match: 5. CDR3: CASSLDGDSGETQYF. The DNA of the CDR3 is TGTGCCAGCAGCTTAGATGGGGACAGCGGAGAGACCCAGTACTTC. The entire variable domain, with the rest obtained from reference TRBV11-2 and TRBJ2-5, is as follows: EAGVAQSPRYKIIEKRQSVAFWCNPISGHATLYWYQQILGQGPKLLIQFQNNGVVDDSQLPKDRFSAERLKGVDSTLKIQPAKLEDSAVYLCASSLDGDSGETQYFGPGTRLLVL.

The CDR3 sequence: CASSDPGEGDYEQYF. In nucleotides, the CDR3 is TGTGCCAGCAGTGACCCGGGGGAAGGGGACTACGAGCAGTACTTC. This chain uses TRBV25-1 with TRBJ2-7, with D perhaps TRBD2 (6 bases). CDR3 length: 15 amino acids. V lost 3 bases and J lost 3, with 15 bases in between. Looked up from germline, CDR1 is MGHDK and CDR2 is SYGVNS.

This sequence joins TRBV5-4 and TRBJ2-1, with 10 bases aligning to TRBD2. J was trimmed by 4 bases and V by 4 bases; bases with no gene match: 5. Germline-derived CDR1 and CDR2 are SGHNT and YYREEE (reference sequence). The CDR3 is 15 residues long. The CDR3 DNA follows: TGTGCCAGCAGCACGCGGACTAGCGGATACAATGAGCAGTTCTTC. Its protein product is CASSTRTSGYNEQFF.

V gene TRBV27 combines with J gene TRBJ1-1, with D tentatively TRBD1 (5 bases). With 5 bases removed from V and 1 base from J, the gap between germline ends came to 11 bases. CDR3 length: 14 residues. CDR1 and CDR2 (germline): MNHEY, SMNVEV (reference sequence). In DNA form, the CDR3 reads TGTGCCAGCAGTGCAGGGTCCCCGAACACTGAAGCTTTCTTT. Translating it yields CASSAGSPNTEAFF.

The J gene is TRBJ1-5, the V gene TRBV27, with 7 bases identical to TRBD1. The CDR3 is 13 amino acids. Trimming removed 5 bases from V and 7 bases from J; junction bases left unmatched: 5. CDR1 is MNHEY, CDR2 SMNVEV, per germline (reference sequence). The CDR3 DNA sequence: TGTGCCAGCAGTCCTACAGGGGTGCAGCCCCAGCATTTT. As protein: CASSPTGVQPQHF.

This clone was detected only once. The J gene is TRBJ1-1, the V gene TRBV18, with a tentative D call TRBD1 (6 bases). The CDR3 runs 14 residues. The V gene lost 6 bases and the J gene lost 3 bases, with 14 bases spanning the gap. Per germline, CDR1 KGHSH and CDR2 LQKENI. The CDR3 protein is CASSPTGGHTEAFF. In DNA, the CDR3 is TGTGCCAGCTCGCCGACAGGTGGGCACACTGAAGCTTTCTTT.